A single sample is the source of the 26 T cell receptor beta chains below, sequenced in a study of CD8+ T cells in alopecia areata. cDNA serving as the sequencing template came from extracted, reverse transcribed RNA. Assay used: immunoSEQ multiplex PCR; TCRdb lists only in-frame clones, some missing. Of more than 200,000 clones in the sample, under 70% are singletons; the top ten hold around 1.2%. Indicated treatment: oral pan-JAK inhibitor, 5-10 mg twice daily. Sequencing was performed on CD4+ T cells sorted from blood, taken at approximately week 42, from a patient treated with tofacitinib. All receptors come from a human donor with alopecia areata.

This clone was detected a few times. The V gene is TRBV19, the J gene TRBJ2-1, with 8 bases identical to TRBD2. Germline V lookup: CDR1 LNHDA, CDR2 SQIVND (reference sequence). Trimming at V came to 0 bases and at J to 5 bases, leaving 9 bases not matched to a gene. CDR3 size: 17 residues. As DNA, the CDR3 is TGTGCCAGTAGTATAGATCTTAGTAGCGGGGAGGACAATGAGCAGTTCTTC. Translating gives CASSIDLSSGEDNEQFF.

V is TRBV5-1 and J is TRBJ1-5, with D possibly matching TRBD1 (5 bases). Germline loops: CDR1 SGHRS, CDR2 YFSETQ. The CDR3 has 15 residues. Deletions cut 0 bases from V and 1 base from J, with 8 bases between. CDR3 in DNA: TGCGCCAGCAGCTTGGGTCCAGGGAGCAATCAGCCCCAGCATTTT. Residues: CASSLGPGSNQPQHF.

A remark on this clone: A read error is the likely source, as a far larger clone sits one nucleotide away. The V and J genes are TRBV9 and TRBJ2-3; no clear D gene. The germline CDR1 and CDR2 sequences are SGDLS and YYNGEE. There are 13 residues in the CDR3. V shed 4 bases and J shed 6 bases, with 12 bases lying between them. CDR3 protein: CASSQSVQDTQYF. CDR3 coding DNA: TGTGCCAGCAGCCAATCCGTCCAGGATACGCAGTATTTT.

CDR3 sequence (DNA): TGCGCCAGCAGTCACCCCTCGAGAGGGACTCCATCCCACACTGAAGCTTTCTTT. Its protein product is CASSHPSRGTPSHTEAFF. The J gene is TRBJ1-1, the V gene TRBV23-1; TRBD1 is a possible D gene (5 bases). TRBV23-1 is placed among ORFs of uncertain function. The germline V and J ends were trimmed by 3 bases and 3 bases, with 23 bases remaining between them. This CDR3 comprises 18 residues.

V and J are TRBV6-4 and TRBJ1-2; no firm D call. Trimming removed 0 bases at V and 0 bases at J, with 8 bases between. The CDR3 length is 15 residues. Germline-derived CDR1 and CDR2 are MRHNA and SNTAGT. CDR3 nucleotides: TGTGCCAGCAGTGACTCCGGAGGTCCTAACTATGGCTACACCTTC. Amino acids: CASSDSGGPNYGYTF.

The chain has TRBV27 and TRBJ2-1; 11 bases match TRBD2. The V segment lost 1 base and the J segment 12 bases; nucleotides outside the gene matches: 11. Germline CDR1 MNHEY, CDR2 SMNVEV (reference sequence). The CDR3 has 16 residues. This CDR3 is CASSLLVAGGPAGQFF. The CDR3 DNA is TGTGCCAGCAGTTTATTAGTAGCGGGGGGGCCAGCCGGGCAGTTCTTC.

CDR3 nucleotide sequence: TGTGCCAGCCTCCCGGAGGGCAGGGGTTCCTATGGCTACACCTTC. This encodes CASLPEGRGSYGYTF. The chain combines TRBV2 with TRBJ1-2; tentatively, D is TRBD1 (6 bases). Germline CDR1 is SNHLY and CDR2 is FYNNEI. This CDR3 is built from 15 residues. With 8 bases removed from V and 4 bases from J, the gap between germline ends came to 20 bases.

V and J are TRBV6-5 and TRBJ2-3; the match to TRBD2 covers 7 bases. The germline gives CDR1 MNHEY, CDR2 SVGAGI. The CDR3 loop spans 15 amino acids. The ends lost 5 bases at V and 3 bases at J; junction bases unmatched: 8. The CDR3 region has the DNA TGTGCCAGCAGTCCCCTGGGGGGAGGGACAGATACGCAGTATTTT. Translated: CASSPLGGGTDTQYF.

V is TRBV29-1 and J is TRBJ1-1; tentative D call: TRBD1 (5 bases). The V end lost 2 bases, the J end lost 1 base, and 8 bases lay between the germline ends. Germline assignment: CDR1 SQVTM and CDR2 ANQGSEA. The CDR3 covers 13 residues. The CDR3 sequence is CSVEPRANTEAFF. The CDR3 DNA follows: TGCAGCGTTGAACCCAGGGCGAACACTGAAGCTTTCTTT.

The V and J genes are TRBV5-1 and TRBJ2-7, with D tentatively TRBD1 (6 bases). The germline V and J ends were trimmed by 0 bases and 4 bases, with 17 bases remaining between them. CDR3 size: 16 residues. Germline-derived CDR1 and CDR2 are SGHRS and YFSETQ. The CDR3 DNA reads TGCGCCAGCAGCTTGGAAGGACAGAGGGCGCGGTACGAGCAGTACTTC. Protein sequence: CASSLEGQRARYEQYF.

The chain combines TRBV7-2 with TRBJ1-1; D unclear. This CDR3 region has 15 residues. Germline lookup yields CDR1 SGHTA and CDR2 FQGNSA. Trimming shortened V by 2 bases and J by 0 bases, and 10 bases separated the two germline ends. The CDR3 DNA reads TGTGCCAGCAGCTTACTCCAGGTCTTGAACACTGAAGCTTTCTTT. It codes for CASSLLQVLNTEAFF.

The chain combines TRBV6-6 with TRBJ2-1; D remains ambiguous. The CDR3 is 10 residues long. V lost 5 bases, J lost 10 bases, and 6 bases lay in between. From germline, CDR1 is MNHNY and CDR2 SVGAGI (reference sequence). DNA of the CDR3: TGTGCCAGCAGTGACGGAGAGCAGTTCTTC. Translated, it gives CASSDGEQFF.

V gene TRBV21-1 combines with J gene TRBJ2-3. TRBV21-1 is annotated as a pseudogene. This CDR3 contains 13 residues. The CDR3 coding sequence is TGTGCCAGCAGAAAGGTATTAGGAGATACGCAGTATTTT. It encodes CASRKVLGDTQYF.

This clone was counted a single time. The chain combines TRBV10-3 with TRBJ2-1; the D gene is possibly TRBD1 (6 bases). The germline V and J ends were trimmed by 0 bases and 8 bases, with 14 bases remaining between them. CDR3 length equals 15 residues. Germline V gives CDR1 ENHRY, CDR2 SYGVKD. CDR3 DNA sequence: TGTGCCATCAGTGAGTCAGAGGGTACAGGGTATGAGCAGTTCTTC. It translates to CAISESEGTGYEQFF.

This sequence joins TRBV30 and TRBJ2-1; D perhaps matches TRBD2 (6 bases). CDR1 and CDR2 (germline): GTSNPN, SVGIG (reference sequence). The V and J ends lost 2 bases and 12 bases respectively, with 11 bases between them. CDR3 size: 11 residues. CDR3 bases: TGTGCCTGGAGTTGGCGGGGTGGGCAGTTCTTC. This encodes CAWSWRGGQFF.

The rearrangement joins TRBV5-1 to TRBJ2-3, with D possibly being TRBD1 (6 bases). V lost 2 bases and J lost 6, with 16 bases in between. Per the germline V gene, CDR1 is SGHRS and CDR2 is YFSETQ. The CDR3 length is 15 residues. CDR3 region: CASSLQGTKQDTQYF. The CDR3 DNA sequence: TGCGCCAGCAGCTTACAGGGAACAAAGCAGGATACGCAGTATTTT. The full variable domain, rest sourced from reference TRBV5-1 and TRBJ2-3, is KAGVTQTPRYLIKTRGQQVTLSCSPISGHRSVSWYQQTPGQGLQFLFEYFSETQRNKGNFPGRFSGRQFSNSRSEMNVSTLELGDSALYLCASSLQGTKQDTQYFGPGTRLTVL.

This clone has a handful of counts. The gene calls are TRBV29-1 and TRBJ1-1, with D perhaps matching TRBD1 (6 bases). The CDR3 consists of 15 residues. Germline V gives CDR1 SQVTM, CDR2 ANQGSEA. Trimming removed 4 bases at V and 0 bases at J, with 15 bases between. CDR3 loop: CSVGGAGDLNTEAFF. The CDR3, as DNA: TGCAGCGTTGGGGGGGCAGGGGATCTGAACACTGAAGCTTTCTTT. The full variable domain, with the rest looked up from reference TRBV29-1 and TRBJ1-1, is SAVISQKPSRDICQRGTSLTIQCQVDSQVTMMFWYRQQPGQSLTLIATANQGSEATYESGFVIDKFPISRPNLTFSTLTVSNMSPEDSSIYLCSVGGAGDLNTEAFFGQGTRLTVV.

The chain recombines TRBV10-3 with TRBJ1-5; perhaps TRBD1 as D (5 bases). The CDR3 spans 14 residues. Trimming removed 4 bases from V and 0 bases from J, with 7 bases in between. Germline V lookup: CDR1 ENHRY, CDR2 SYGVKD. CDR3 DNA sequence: TGTGCCATCAGTGTAGGGGATAGCAATCAGCCCCAGCATTTT. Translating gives CAISVGDSNQPQHF.

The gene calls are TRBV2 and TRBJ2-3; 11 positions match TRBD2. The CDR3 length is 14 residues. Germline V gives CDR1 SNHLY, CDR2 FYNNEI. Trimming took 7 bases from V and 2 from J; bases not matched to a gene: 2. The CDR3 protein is CASKLAGVTDTQYF. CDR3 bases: TGTGCCAGCAAACTAGCGGGAGTCACAGATACGCAGTATTTT.

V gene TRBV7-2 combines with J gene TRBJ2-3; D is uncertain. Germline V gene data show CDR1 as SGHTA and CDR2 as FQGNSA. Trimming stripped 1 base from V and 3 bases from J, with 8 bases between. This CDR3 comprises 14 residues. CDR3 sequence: CASSLDPRTDTQYF. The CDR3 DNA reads TGTGCCAGCAGCTTAGATCCCAGAACAGATACGCAGTATTTT.

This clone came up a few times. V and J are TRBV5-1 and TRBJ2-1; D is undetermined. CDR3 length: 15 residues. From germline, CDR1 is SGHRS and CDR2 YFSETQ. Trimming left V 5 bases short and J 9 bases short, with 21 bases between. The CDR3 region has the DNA TGCGCCAGCAGTCTAGAAAGTACCGGTTTGGGTGAGCAGTTCTTC. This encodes CASSLESTGLGEQFF. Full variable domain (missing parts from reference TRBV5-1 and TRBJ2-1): KAGVTQTPRYLIKTRGQQVTLSCSPISGHRSVSWYQQTPGQGLQFLFEYFSETQRNKGNFPGRFSGRQFSNSRSEMNVSTLELGDSALYLCASSLESTGLGEQFFGPGTRLTVL.

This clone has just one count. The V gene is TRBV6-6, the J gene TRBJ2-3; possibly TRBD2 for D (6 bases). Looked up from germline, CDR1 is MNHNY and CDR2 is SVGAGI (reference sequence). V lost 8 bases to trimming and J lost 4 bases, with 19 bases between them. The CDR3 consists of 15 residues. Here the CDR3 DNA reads TGTGCCAGCCTCCCTAGACGGGGAGGATCAGATACGCAGTATTTT. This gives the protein CASLPRRGGSDTQYF.

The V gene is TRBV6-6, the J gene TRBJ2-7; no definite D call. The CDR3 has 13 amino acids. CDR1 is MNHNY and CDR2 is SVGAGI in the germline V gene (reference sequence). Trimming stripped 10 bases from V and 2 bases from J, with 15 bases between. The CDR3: CATSGDGPYEQYF. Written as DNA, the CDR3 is TGTGCCACCTCCGGTGACGGTCCCTACGAGCAGTACTTC.

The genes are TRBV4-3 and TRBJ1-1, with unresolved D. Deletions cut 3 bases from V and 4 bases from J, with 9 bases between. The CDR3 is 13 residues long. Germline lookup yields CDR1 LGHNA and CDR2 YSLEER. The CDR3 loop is CASSQDWGTEAFF. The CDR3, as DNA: TGCGCCAGCAGCCAGGATTGGGGCACTGAAGCTTTCTTT.

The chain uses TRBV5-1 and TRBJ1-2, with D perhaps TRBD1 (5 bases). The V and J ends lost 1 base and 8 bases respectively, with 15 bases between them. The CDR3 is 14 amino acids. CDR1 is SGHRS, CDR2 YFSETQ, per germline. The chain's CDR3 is CASSLQGNSRGYTF. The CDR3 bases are TGCGCCAGCAGCTTGCAGGGAAATTCGCGGGGCTACACCTTC.

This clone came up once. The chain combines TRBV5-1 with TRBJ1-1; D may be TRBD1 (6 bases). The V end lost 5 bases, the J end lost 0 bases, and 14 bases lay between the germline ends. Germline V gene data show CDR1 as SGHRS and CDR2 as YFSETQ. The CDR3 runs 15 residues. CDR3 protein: CASRPGVTMNTEAFF. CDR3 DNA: TGCGCCAGCAGGCCAGGGGTTACCATGAACACTGAAGCTTTCTTT.